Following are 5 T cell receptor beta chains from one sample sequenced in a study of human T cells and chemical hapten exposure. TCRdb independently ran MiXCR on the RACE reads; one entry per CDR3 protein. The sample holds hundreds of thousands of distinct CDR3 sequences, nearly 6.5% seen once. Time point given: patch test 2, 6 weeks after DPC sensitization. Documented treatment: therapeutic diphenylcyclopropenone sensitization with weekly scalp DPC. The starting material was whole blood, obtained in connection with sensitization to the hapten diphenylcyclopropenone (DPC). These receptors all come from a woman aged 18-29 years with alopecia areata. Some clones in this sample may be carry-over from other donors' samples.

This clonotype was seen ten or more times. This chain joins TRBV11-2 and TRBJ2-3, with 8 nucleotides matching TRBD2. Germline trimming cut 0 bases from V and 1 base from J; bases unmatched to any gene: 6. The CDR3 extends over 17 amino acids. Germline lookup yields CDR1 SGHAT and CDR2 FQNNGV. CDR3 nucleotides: TGTGCCAGCAGCTTAGATGGCGGGGGGCGTGGCACAGATACGCAGTATTTT. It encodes CASSLDGGGRGTDTQYF.

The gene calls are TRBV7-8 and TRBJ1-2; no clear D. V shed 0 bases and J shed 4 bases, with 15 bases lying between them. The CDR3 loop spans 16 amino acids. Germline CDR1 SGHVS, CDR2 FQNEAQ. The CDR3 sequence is CASSLAMGLSSYGYTF. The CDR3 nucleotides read TGTGCCAGCAGCTTAGCGATGGGCCTCTCCAGCTATGGCTACACCTTC.

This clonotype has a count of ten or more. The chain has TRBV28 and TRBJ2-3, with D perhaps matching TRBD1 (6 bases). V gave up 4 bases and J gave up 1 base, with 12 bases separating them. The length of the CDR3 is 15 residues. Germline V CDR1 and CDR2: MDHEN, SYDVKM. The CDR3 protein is CASSSGVLGTDTQYF. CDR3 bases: TGTGCCAGCAGTTCAGGGGTTCTCGGCACAGATACGCAGTATTTT.

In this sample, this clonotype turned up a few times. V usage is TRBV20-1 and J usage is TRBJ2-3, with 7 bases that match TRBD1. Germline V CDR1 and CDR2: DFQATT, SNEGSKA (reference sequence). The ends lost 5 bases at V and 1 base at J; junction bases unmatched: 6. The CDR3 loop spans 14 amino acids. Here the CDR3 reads CSALRTGRTDTQYF. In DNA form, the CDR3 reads TGCAGTGCTCTTCGGACAGGCCGCACAGATACGCAGTATTTT.

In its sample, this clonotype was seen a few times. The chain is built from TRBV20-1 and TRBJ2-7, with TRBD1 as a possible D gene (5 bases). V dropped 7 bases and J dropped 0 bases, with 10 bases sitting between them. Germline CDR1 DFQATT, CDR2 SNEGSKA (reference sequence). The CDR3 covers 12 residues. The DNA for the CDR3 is TGCAGTGGACAGTCGAGCTCCTACGAGCAGTACTTC. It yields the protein CSGQSSSYEQYF.